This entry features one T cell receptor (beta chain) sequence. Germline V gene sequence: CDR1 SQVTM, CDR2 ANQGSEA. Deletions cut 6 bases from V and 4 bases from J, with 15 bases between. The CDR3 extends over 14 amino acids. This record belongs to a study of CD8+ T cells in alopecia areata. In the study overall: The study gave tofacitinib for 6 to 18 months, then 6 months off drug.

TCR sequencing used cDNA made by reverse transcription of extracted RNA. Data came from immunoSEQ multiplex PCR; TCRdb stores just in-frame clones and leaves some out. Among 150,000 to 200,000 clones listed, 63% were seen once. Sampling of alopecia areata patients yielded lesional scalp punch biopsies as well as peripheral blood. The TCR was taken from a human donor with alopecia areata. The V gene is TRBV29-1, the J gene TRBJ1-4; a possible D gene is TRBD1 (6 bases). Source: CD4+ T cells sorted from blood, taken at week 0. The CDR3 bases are TGCAGCGTACAGGGAACGGGAGGTAATGAAAAACTGTTTTTT. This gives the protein CSVQGTGGNEKLFF.